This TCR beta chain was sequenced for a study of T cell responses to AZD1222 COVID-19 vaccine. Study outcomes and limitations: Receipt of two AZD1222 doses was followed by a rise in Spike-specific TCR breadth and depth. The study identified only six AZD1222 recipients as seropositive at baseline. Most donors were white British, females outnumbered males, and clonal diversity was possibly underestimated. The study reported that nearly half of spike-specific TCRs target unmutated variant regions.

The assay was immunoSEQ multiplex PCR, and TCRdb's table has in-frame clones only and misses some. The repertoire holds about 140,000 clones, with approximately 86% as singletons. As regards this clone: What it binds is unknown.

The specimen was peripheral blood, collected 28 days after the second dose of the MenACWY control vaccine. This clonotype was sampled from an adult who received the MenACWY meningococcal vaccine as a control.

The CDR3 reads CAISESGAQYF. CDR3 sequence (DNA): TGTGCCATCAGTGAGAGCGGAGCGCAGTATTTT. This chain uses TRBV10-3 with TRBJ2-3; D perhaps matches TRBD2 (5 bases). In germline, CDR1 is ENHRY, CDR2 SYGVKD. V lost 2 bases and J lost 10, with 7 bases in between. The CDR3 sequence is 11 residues long.